The rows below give T cell receptor beta chains drawn from one sample of a study of beta chain features in type 1 diabetes. The assay was immunoSEQ multiplex PCR, and TCRdb's table has in-frame clones only and misses some. Of 280,000 or so clones listed, about 15% are singletons. Specimen: naive CD4+ T cells from blood. Receptors originate from a young man with type 1 diabetes. Each CDR3 is given with its conserved first and last residue. The D gene is left open where the match is weak. Clone sizes are given selectively: once, few, many, or a class where the clone is expanded.

size: -; D: TRBD1; J: TRBJ2-7; V: TRBV27; CDR3: CASSPTHRDRRIIYEQYF
size: -; D: TRBD2; J: TRBJ2-4; V: TRBV7-2; CDR3: CASSLVLTSGGGNIQYF
size: -; D: -; J: TRBJ2-3; V: TRBV30; CDR3: CAWSGTSSTQYF
size: -; D: TRBD1; J: TRBJ2-5; V: TRBV18; CDR3: CASSIGQGRETQYF
size: few; D: -; J: TRBJ1-5; V: TRBV30; CDR3: CAWAAGTWDQPQHF
size: few; D: TRBD2; J: TRBJ2-2; V: TRBV18; CDR3: CASSPGVRAGGTNTGELFF
size: -; D: -; J: TRBJ2-1; V: TRBV5-4; CDR3: CASSLAQGDEQFF
size: -; D: TRBD1; J: TRBJ1-2; V: TRBV18; CDR3: CASSPQHTGVVIGYTF
size: few; D: -; J: TRBJ2-3; V: TRBV11-2; CDR3: CASSTIYSKPPTDTQYF
size: -; D: -; J: TRBJ2-7; V: TRBV29-1; CDR3: CSVREPPYEQYF
size: few; D: -; J: TRBJ2-1; V: TRBV14; CDR3: CASSQGRYNEQFF
size: -; D: -; J: TRBJ2-1; V: TRBV11-3; CDR3: CASSSGHSSYNEQFF
size: -; D: -; J: TRBJ2-4; V: TRBV7-2; CDR3: CASSFSGDIQYF
size: few; D: -; J: TRBJ2-5; V: TRBV28; CDR3: CASSGSGLQETQYF
size: -; D: TRBD2; J: TRBJ2-1; V: TRBV9; CDR3: CASSSSGLAGFGVF
size: few; D: TRBD1; J: TRBJ1-1; V: TRBV19; CDR3: CASSTPRQGYTEAFF
size: few; D: -; J: TRBJ2-5; V: TRBV4-2; CDR3: CASSQVRGRPEETQYF
size: -; D: TRBD2; J: TRBJ2-1; V: TRBV5-1; CDR3: CASSSLGLAGYNEQFF
size: -; D: TRBD2; J: TRBJ2-3; V: TRBV15; CDR3: CATSRASGRADTQYF
size: -; D: TRBD1; J: TRBJ2-1; V: TRBV6-5; CDR3: CASRRTGGNEQFF
size: -; D: -; J: TRBJ2-5; V: TRBV11-3; CDR3: CASSLGGSSGTQYF
size: -; D: TRBD2; J: TRBJ2-1; V: TRBV7-9; CDR3: CASSRGLADSSYNEQFF
size: -; D: -; J: TRBJ1-1; V: TRBV6-6; CDR3: CASSYSRDTEAFF
size: few; D: -; J: TRBJ1-2; V: TRBV4-3; CDR3: CASSPGFVGSNYGYTF
size: once; D: -; J: TRBJ2-1; V: TRBV6-5; CDR3: CASSYSGQLYNEQFF
size: -; D: -; J: TRBJ1-1; V: TRBV7-9; CDR3: CASSWWTQGNTEAFF
size: -; D: -; J: TRBJ2-6; V: TRBV18; CDR3: CASSPLASGATNSGANVLTF
size: -; D: TRBD1; J: TRBJ2-5; V: TRBV11-2; CDR3: CASSSGQGKETQYF
size: few; D: -; J: TRBJ1-5; V: TRBV2; CDR3: CASRGGVVRDQPQHF
size: -; D: TRBD2; J: TRBJ2-3; V: TRBV28; CDR3: CASVAGGTDTQYF
size: few; D: TRBD2; J: TRBJ2-3; V: TRBV11-2; CDR3: CASSPWASGGVRSRNTQYF
size: -; D: TRBD1; J: TRBJ1-2; V: TRBV9; CDR3: CASSALLTGTGYGYTF
size: few; D: -; J: TRBJ1-3; V: TRBV15; CDR3: CATSQAQAAGNTIYF
size: few; D: -; J: TRBJ2-4; V: TRBV2; CDR3: CASRDGIWENIQYF
size: -; D: -; J: TRBJ2-7; V: TRBV28; CDR3: CASRPGSHEQYF
size: -; D: -; J: TRBJ1-2; V: TRBV25-1; CDR3: CASSEHPRGYTF
size: -; D: -; J: TRBJ2-1; V: TRBV20-1; CDR3: CSARDPNEQFF
size: -; D: -; J: TRBJ1-1; V: TRBV7-9; CDR3: CASSLDLGGVTEAFF
size: -; D: TRBD1; J: TRBJ1-1; V: TRBV29-1; CDR3: CSVEVWTGREAFF
size: -; D: -; J: TRBJ1-2; V: TRBV28; CDR3: CASSLNPGRANYGYTF
size: -; D: -; J: TRBJ2-1; V: TRBV11-2; CDR3: CASSVPRQDHEQFF